The rows below give T cell receptor beta chains drawn from one sample of a study of T cells expressing NK-cell markers. TCRdb re-called the 5' RACE reads and catalogs CDR3 proteins one per entry, DNA excluded. The sample has some 440,000 distinct CDR3 sequences. The sample was blood T cells: a sorted CD56 or NKG2C T cell subset, CD4+ or CD8+ T cells, or bulk PBMC T cells (not recorded which). Every receptor here comes from a woman between 45 and 65 years old in good health. CDR3s include the opening cysteine and the closing phenylalanine or tryptophan. Each record gives: J gene, CDR3 length, V gene, CDR3 protein.

J: TRBJ1-2
length: 14
V: TRBV5-1
CDR3: CASSPASANYGYTF

J: TRBJ2-3
length: 17
V: TRBV27
CDR3: CASSLSRGLASTDTQYF

J: TRBJ2-3
length: 16
V: TRBV5-1
CDR3: CASSLETGVNTDTQYF

J: TRBJ1-4
length: 13
V: TRBV12-3/TRBV12-4
CDR3: CASRRGFGEKLFF

J: TRBJ1-1
length: 15
V: TRBV11-3
CDR3: CASSLVGSANTEAFF

J: TRBJ2-3
length: 16
V: TRBV11-2
CDR3: CASSLKLARSTDTQYF

J: TRBJ2-3
length: 18
V: TRBV5-1
CDR3: CASSVRGRFGGGTDTQYF

J: TRBJ1-2
length: 14
V: TRBV6-1
CDR3: CASSEAGGDYGYTF

J: TRBJ2-2
length: 17
V: TRBV4-2
CDR3: CASSRYQAGVSAGELFF

J: TRBJ1-5
length: 13
V: TRBV18
CDR3: CASSPGSNQPQHF

J: TRBJ1-2
length: 11
V: TRBV12-3/TRBV12-4
CDR3: CGGEGVCGYTF

J: TRBJ2-2
length: 14
V: TRBV6-2/TRBV6-3
CDR3: CASSRGRANRELFF

J: TRBJ2-1
length: 12
V: TRBV7-8
CDR3: CASSDRGYEQFF

J: TRBJ1-1
length: 12
V: TRBV7-9
CDR3: CASSLGGAGAFF

J: TRBJ2-2
length: 13
V: TRBV29-1
CDR3: CSASGQITGELFF

J: TRBJ1-1
length: 15
V: TRBV12-3/TRBV12-4
CDR3: CASSWTGGTNTEAFF

J: TRBJ2-5
length: 14
V: TRBV5-5
CDR3: CASSLPRPAETQYF

J: TRBJ2-5
length: 14
V: TRBV18
CDR3: CASSPLPGTETQYF

J: TRBJ1-6
length: 16
V: TRBV4-1
CDR3: CASSQEWRVWNSPLHF

J: TRBJ1-4
length: 14
V: TRBV5-1
CDR3: CASSYGQADEKLFF

J: TRBJ2-5
length: 13
V: TRBV7-3
CDR3: CASSRDFKETQYF